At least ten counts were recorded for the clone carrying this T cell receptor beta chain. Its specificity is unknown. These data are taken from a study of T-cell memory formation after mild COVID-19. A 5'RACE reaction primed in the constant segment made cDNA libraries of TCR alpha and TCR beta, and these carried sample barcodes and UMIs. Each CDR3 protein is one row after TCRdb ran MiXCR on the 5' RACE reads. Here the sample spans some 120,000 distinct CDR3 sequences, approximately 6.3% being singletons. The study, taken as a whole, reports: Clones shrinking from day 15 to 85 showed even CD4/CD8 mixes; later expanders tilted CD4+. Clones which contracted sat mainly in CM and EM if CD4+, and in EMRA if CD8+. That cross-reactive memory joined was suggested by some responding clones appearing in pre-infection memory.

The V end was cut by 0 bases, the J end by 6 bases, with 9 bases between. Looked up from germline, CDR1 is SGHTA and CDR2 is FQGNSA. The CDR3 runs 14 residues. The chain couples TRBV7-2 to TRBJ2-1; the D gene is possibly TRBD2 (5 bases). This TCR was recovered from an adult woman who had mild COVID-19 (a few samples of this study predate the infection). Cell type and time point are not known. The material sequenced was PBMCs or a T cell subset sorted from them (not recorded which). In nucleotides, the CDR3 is TGTGCCAGCAGCTTAGCCGCAGGAGGCAATGAGCAGTTCTTC. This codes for CASSLAAGGNEQFF.